What follows is one T cell receptor (beta chain) and its context. The CDR3 contains 15 residues. V lost 0 bases, J lost 1 base, and 9 bases lay in between. CDR1 and CDR2 from the germline V gene are LGHNT and FRNRAP. This entry is derived from a study of blood T cell repertoires in COVID-19. Study-wide context: The samples span acute and convalescent COVID-19 from the United States, Italy and Spain. The cDNA or gDNA used as material had been derived from T cells, B-cell-depleted T cells, or PBMCs.

Original methodology: Reference gene primers were amplified, and this amplification served to estimate nucleated cell counts. The protocol was immunoSEQ multiplex PCR, while the TCRdb copy is restricted to in-frame clones and leaves out a portion. The D gene and trimming were derived from the DNA, and the V and J assignments and clone size from that table. The sample consists of around 100,000 clones, around 81% of them appearing once. This sequence joins TRBV12-5 and TRBJ1-1; unclear D gene. The specimen was peripheral blood. The receptor was isolated from a man aged 60 to 69 with acute or convalescent COVID-19. This CDR3 reads CASGLVHKSNTEAFF. For the CDR3, the DNA is TGTGCTAGTGGTTTGGTACACAAGTCGAACACTGAAGCTTTCTTT.